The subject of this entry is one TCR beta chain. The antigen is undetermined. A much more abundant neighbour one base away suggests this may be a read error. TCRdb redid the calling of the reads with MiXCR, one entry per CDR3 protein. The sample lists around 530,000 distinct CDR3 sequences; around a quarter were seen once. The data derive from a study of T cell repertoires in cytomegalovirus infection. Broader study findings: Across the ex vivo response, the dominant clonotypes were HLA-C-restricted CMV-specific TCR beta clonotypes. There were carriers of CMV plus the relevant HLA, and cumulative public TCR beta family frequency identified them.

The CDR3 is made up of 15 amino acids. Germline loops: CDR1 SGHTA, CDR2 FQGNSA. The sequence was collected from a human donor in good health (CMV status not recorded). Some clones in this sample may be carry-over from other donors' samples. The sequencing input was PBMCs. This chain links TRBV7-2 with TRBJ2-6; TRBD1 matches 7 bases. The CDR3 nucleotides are TGTGCCAGCAGTATAACAGGGGCTGGGGCCAACGCCCTGACTTTC. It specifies CASSITGAGANALTF.